Given below is one T cell receptor (beta chain) in context. The target antigen is unknown. This specimen belongs to a study of OX40 agonist ivuxolimab in advanced cancers. Turning to the study itself: Six ivuxolimab dose levels, 0.01 to 10 mg/kg, were given intravenously every 2 weeks. Broader study findings: The average count of expanded clones was higher among CD8+ T cells than among CD4+.

The assay was immunoSEQ multiplex PCR, and TCRdb's table has in-frame clones only and misses some. The table lists about 100,000 clones, around nine tenths of them singletons. Trimming removed 2 bases at V and 9 bases at J, with 10 bases between. The CDR3 is 12 amino acids. Germline V gives CDR1 MDHEN, CDR2 SYDVKM. The sequences come from CD4+ or CD8+ T cells sorted from blood, collected in a trial of the OX40 agonist ivuxolimab. The chain couples TRBV28 to TRBJ2-5; D remains ambiguous. The sequence was collected from an adult with an advanced solid tumor such as melanoma, head and neck, liver or kidney cancer. The CDR3 DNA is TGTGCCAGCAGTTTACCCCTTGGGGCCCAGTACTTC. As protein: CASSLPLGAQYF.